Each of the 12 T cell receptor beta chains below was sequenced from the same sample in a study of blood T cell repertoires in COVID-19. Data came from immunoSEQ multiplex PCR; TCRdb stores just in-frame clones and leaves some out. The data show 200,000 to 250,000 clones, roughly 86% seen once. Material for sequencing was peripheral blood. The origin of the receptors is a woman aged 55-75 years with acute or convalescent COVID-19.

The CDR3 nucleotides are TGTGCCAGCAGCTTAACTGGCGGTACGTACGAGCAGTACTTC. Protein product: CASSLTGGTYEQYF. V and J are TRBV7-9 and TRBJ2-7, with D uncertain. This CDR3 has 14 amino acids. Germline loops: CDR1 SEHNR, CDR2 FQNEAQ (reference sequence). V lost 2 bases to trimming and J lost 4 bases, with 12 bases between them.

The V and J genes are TRBV10-3 and TRBJ1-5; 8 bases map to TRBD1. V gave up 4 bases and J gave up 4 bases; unmatched junction bases: 6. Germline V gene sequence: CDR1 ENHRY, CDR2 SYGVKD. This CDR3 spans 15 amino acids. For the CDR3, the DNA is TGTGCCATCAGTGTGGACAGGGTAAAGAATCAGCCCCAGCATTTT. This gives the protein CAISVDRVKNQPQHF.

J is TRBJ2-1 and V is TRBV6-5; maybe TRBD2 (6 bases). Germline V gives CDR1 MNHEY, CDR2 SVGAGI. Trimming removed 4 bases from V and 6 bases from J, with 13 bases in between. The CDR3 loop spans 14 amino acids. The CDR3 reads CASSSRLVGNEQFF. The DNA for the CDR3 is TGTGCCAGCAGTTCGCGACTAGTAGGCAATGAGCAGTTCTTC.

This chain joins TRBV9 and TRBJ1-1, with 8 bases that match TRBD1. Trimming took 4 bases from V and 4 from J; bases not matched to a gene: 9. The CDR3 is 15 residues long. Germline V gene sequence: CDR1 SGDLS, CDR2 YYNGEE. The CDR3 here is CASSLGQGMSTEAFF. The CDR3 nucleotides read TGTGCCAGCAGCCTAGGACAGGGCATGAGCACTGAAGCTTTCTTT.

This chain joins TRBV10-2 and TRBJ1-1; 10 nucleotides line up with TRBD1. Germline CDR1 WSHSY, CDR2 SAAADI. The CDR3 has 14 residues. V lost 5 bases, J lost 1 base, and 1 base stayed unmatched. CDR3 bases: TGCGCCAGCAGTAGGGACAGGGGGAACACTGAAGCTTTCTTT. The encoded protein is CASSRDRGNTEAFF.

CDR3 sequence: CASFSGMNTGELFF. The CDR3 DNA sequence: TGTGCCAGCTTTAGCGGGATGAACACCGGGGAGCTGTTTTTT. This rearrangement joins TRBV28 to TRBJ2-2; 8 nucleotides align to TRBD2. The CDR3 has 14 amino acids. V lost 8 bases, J lost 1 base, and 3 bases stayed unmatched. Germline loops: CDR1 MDHEN, CDR2 SYDVKM.

This clone was counted a few times. The chain couples TRBV7-2 to TRBJ1-6; TRBD1 might be the D (5 bases). The CDR3 has 17 amino acids. Trimming cost V 5 bases and J 2 bases, with 16 bases left between them. Germline loops: CDR1 SGHTA, CDR2 FQGNSA. This CDR3 reads CASSPPRAGTYNSPLHF. The CDR3 region has the DNA TGTGCCAGCAGCCCCCCACGGGCAGGGACCTATAATTCACCCCTCCACTTT.

The chain couples TRBV4-3 to TRBJ2-5, with a possible D match to TRBD2 (6 bases). Looked up from germline, CDR1 is LGHNA and CDR2 is YSLEER. Deletions cut 5 bases from V and 5 bases from J, with 15 bases between. CDR3 size: 14 residues. The CDR3 sequence is CASSKGFGGETQYF. The CDR3 bases are TGCGCCAGCAGCAAAGGATTCGGAGGGGAGACCCAGTACTTC.

In DNA, the CDR3 is TGTGCCAGCTCACCAGGGAGGGTAAGCTATGGCTACACCTTC. Translating gives CASSPGRVSYGYTF. V is TRBV18 and J is TRBJ1-2; D call uncertain. This CDR3 has 14 amino acids. V was trimmed by 2 bases and J by 4 bases, leaving 11 bases between them. Germline V gives CDR1 KGHSH, CDR2 LQKENI.

The J gene is TRBJ1-1, the V gene TRBV28, with TRBD1 identical over 12 bases. This CDR3 has 16 residues. CDR1 is MDHEN, CDR2 SYDVKM, per germline. The junction had 11 bases not matched to a gene; V was cut back by 5 bases and J by 7 bases. The CDR3 nucleotides read TGTGCCAGCAGTGCTACCGGGACAGGGGGCGCGGGTGAAGCTTTCTTT. It translates to CASSATGTGGAGEAFF.

The chain joins TRBV18 to TRBJ2-7, with D possibly TRBD1 on 6 matching bases. The V and J ends lost 2 bases and 2 bases respectively, with 10 bases between them. The CDR3 runs to 14 residues. Germline V CDR1 and CDR2: KGHSH, LQKENI. The CDR3 DNA is TGTGCCAGCTCACCAGGCCGACAGGCCTACGAGCAGTACTTC. This sequence encodes CASSPGRQAYEQYF.

The V gene is TRBV6-5, the J gene TRBJ1-2; the match to TRBD1 covers 7 bases. This CDR3 comprises 14 residues. V dropped 5 bases and J dropped 4; count of bases not matched to a gene: 7. Per the germline V gene, CDR1 is MNHEY and CDR2 is SVGAGI. The chain's CDR3 is CASSRETGFYGYTF. Written as DNA, the CDR3 is TGTGCCAGCAGTCGTGAGACAGGGTTCTATGGCTACACCTTC.